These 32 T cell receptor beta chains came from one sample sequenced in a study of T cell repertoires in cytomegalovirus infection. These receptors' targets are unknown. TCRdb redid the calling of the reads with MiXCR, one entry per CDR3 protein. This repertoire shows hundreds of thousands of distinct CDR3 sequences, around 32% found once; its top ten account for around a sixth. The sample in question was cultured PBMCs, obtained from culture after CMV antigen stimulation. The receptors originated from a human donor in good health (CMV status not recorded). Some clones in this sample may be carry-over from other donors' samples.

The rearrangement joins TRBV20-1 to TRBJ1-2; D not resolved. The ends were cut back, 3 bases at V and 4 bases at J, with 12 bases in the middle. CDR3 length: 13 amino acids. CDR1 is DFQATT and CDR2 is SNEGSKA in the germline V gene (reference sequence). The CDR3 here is CSARSPGFYGYTF. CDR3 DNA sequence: TGCAGTGCTAGGTCCCCAGGCTTCTATGGCTACACCTTC.

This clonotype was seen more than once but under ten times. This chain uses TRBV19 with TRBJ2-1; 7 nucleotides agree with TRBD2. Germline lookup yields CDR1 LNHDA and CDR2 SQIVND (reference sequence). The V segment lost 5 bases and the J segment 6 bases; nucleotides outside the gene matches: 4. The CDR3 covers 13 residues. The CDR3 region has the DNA TGTGCCAGTAGTCCGACTAGCCGCAATGAGCAGTTCTTC. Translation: CASSPTSRNEQFF.

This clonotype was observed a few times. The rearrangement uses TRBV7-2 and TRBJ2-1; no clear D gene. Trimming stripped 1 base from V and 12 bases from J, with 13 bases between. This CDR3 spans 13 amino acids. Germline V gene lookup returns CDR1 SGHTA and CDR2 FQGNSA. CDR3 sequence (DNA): TGTGCCAGCAGCTTAGGCGTGCGCGTCGGGCAGTTCTTC. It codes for CASSLGVRVGQFF.

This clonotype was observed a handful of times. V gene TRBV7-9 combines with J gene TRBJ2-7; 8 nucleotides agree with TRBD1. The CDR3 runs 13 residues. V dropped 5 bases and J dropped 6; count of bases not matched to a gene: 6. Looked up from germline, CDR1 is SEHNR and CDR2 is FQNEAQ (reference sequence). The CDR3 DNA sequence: TGTGCCAGCAGCCCCCGGACAGGGACCGAGCAGTACTTC. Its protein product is CASSPRTGTEQYF.

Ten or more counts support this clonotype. This CDR3 reads CASSFGVWTSGNTIYF. The CDR3 coding sequence is TGTGCCAGCAGTTTCGGAGTATGGACCTCTGGAAACACCATATATTTT. The chain carries TRBV12-3 or TRBV12-4 and TRBJ1-3; D unclear. Between the trimmed V and J ends, which lost 3 bases and 0 bases, there was a span of 12 bases. The CDR3 runs 16 residues.

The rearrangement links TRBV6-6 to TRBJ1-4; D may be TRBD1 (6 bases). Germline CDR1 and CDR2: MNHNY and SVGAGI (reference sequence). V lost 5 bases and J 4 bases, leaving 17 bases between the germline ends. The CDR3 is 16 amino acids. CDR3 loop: CASSLLRGGVNEKLFF. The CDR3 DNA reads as TGTGCCAGCAGTCTTCTCAGGGGCGGCGTTAATGAAAAACTGTTTTTT.

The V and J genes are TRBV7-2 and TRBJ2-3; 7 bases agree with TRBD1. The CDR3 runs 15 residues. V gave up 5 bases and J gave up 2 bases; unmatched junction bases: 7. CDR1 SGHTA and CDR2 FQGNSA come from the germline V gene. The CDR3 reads CASSPQTGTTDTQYF. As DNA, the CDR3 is TGTGCCAGCAGCCCCCAGACAGGGACCACAGATACGCAGTATTTT.

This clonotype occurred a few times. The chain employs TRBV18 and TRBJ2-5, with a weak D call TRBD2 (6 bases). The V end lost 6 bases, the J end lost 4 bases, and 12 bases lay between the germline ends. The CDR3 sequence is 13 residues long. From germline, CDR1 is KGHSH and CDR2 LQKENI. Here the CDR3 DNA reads TGTGCCAGCTCTCGGGACTCTTTAGAGACCCAGTACTTC. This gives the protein CASSRDSLETQYF. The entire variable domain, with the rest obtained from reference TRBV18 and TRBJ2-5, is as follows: NAGVMQNPRHLVRRRGQEARLRCSPMKGHSHVYWYRQLPEEGLKFMVYLQKENIIDESGMPKERFSAEFPKEGPSILRIQQVVRGDSAAYFCASSRDSLETQYFGPGTRLLVL.

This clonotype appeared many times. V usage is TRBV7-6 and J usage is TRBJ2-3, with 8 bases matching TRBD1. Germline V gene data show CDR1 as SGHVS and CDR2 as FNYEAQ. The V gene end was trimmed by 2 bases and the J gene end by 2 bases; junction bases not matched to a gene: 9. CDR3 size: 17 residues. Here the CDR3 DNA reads TGTGCCAGCAGCTTACATCCGCGACAGGGGTCCACAGATACGCAGTATTTT. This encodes CASSLHPRQGSTDTQYF.

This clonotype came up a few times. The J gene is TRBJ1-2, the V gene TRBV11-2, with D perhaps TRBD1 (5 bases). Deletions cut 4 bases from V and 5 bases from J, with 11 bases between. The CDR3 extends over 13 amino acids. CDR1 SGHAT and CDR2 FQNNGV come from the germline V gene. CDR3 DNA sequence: TGTGCCAGCAGCTCTCAGCGGGGGTATGGCTACACCTTC. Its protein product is CASSSQRGYGYTF. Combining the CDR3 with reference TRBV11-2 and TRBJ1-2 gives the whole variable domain EAGVAQSPRYKIIEKRQSVAFWCNPISGHATLYWYQQILGQGPKLLIQFQNNGVVDDSQLPKDRFSAERLKGVDSTLKIQPAKLEDSAVYLCASSSQRGYGYTFGSGTRLTVV.

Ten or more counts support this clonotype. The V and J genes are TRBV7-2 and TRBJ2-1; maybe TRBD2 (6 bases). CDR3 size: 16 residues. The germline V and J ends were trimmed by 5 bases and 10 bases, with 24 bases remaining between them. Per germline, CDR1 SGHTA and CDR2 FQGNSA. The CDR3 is CASSKQTGLPREEQFF. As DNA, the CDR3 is TGTGCCAGCAGCAAACAGACGGGACTTCCCCGTGAAGAGCAGTTCTTC.

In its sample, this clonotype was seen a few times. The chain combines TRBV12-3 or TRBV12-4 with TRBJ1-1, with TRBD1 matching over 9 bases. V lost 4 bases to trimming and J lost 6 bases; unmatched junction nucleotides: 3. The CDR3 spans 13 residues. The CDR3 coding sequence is TGTGCCAGCAGTTCGACAGGGGGGGCTGAAGCTTTCTTT. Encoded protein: CASSSTGGAEAFF.

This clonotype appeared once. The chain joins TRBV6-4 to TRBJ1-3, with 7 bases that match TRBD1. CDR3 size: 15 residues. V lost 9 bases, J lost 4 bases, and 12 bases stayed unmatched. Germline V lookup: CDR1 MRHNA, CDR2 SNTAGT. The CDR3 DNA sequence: TGTGCCAGACTAACAGACAGGGAGGACGGAAACACCATATATTTT. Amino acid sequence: CARLTDREDGNTIYF.

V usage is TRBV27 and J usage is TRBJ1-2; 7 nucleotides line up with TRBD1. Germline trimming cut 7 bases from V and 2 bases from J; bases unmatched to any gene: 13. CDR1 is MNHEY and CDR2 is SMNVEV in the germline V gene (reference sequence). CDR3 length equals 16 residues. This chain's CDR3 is CASTKGTARENYGYTF. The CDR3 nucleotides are TGTGCCAGCACTAAGGGGACAGCGAGAGAAAACTATGGCTACACCTTC.

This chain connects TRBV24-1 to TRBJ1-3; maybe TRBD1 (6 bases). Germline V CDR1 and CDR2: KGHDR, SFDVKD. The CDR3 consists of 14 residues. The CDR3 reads CTSRTADSGNTIYF. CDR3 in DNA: TGTACGAGCCGGACAGCGGACTCTGGAAACACCATATATTTT.

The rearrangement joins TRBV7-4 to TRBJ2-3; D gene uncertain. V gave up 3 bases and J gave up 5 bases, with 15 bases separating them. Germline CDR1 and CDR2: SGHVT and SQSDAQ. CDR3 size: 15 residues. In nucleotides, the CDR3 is TGTGCCAGCAGCTTGGCCCTCGTTTACCTAGATACGCAGTATTTT. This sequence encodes CASSLALVYLDTQYF.

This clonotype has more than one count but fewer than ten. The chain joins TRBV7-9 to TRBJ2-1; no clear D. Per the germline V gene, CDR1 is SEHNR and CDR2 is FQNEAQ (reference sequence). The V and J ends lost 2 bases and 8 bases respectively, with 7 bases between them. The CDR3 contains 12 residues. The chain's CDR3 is CASSLIGHEQFF. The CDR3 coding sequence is TGTGCCAGCAGCTTAATAGGCCATGAGCAGTTCTTC.

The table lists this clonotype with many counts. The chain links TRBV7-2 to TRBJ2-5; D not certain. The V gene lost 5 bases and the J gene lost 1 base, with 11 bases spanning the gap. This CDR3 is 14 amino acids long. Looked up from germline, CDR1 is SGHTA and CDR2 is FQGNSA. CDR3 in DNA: TGTGCCAGCAGCCAATACGCAGTCCAAGAGACCCAGTACTTC. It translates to CASSQYAVQETQYF.

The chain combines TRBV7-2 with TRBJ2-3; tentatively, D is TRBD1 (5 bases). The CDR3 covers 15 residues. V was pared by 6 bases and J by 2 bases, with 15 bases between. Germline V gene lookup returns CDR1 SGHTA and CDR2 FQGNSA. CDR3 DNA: TGTGCCAGCAGAGGGGTTAAGGCAGACACAGATACGCAGTATTTT. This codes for CASRGVKADTDTQYF.

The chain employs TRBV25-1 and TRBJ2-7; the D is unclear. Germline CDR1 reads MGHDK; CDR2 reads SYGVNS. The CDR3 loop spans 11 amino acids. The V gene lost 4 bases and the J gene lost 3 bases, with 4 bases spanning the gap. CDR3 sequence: CASSAVYEQYF. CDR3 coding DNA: TGTGCCAGCAGTGCTGTCTACGAGCAGTACTTC.

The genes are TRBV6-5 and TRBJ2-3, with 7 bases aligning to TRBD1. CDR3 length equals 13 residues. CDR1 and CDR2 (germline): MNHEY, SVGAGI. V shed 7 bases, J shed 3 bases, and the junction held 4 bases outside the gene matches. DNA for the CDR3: TGTGCCAGCAATCCGACAGGGACAGATACGCAGTATTTT. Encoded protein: CASNPTGTDTQYF.

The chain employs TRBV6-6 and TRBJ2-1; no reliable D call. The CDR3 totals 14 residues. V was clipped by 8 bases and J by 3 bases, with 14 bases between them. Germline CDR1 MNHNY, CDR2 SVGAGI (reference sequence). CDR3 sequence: CASSYGWGYNEQFF. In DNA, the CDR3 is TGTGCCAGCTCCTACGGTTGGGGCTACAATGAGCAGTTCTTC.

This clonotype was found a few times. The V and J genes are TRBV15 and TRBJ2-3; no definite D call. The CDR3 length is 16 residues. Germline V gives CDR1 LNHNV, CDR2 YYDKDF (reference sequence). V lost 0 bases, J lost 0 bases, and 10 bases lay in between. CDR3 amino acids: CATSRDPRWSTDTQYF. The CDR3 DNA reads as TGTGCCACCAGCAGAGATCCGCGGTGGAGCACAGATACGCAGTATTTT. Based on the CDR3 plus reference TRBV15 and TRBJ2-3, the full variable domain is DAMVIQNPRYQVTQFGKPVTLSCSQTLNHNVMYWYQQKSSQAPKLLFHYYDKDFNNEADTPDNFQSRRPNTSFCFLDIRSPGLGDTAMYLCATSRDPRWSTDTQYFGPGTRLTVL.

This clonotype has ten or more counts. The chain's CDR3 is CASSPDSVKETQYF. In DNA form, the CDR3 reads TGTGCCAGCAGCCCGGACAGCGTGAAAGAGACCCAGTACTTC. The chain combines TRBV7-8 with TRBJ2-5, with D possibly TRBD1 on 6 matching bases. CDR1 SGHVS and CDR2 FQNEAQ come from the germline V gene. The CDR3 loop spans 14 amino acids. Trimming took off 5 bases at V and 3 bases at J, with 13 bases between the two ends.

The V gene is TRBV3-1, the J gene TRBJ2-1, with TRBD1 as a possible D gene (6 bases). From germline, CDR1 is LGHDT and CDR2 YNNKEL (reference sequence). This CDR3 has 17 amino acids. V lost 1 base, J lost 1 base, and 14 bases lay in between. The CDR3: CASSQGGQWGSYNEQFF. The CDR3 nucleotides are TGTGCCAGCAGCCAAGGAGGACAGTGGGGATCCTACAATGAGCAGTTCTTC.

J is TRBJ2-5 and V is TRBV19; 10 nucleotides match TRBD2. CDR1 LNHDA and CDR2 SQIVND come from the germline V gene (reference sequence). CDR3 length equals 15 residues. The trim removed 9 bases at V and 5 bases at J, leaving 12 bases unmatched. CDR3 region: CARRSGRSVEETQYF. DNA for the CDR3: TGTGCCAGGCGTAGCGGGAGGTCAGTCGAGGAGACCCAGTACTTC.

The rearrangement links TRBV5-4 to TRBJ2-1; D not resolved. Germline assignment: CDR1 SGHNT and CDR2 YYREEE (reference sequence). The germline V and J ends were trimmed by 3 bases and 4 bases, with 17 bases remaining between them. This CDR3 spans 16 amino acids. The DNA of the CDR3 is TGTGCCAGCAGCTCCCCGGCGAAAAGTAATTACAATGAGCAGTTCTTC. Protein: CASSSPAKSNYNEQFF.

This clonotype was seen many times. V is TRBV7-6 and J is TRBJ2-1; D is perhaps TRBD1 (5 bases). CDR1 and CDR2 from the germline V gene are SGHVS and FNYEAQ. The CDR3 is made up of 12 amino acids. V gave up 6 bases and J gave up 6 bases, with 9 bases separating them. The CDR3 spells CASSSQANEQFF. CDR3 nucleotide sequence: TGTGCCAGCAGTTCACAGGCCAATGAGCAGTTCTTC.

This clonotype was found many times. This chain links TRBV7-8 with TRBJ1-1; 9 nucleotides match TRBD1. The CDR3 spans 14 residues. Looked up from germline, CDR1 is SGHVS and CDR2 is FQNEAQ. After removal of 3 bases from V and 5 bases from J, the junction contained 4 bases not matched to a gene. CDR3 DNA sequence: TGTGCCAGCAGCTTCCGGGACAGGGTTACTGAAGCTTTCTTT. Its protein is CASSFRDRVTEAFF. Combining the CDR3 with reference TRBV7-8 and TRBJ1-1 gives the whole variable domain GAGVSQSPRYKVAKRGQDVALRCDPISGHVSLFWYQQALGQGPEFLTYFQNEAQLDKSGLPSDRFFAERPEGSVSTLKIQRTQQEDSAVYLCASSFRDRVTEAFFGQGTRLTVV.

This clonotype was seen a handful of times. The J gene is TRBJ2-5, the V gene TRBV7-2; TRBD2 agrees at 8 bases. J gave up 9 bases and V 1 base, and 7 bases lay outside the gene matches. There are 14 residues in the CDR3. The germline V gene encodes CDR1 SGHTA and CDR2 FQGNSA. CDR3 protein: CASSLGLAFSSQYF. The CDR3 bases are TGTGCCAGCAGCTTAGGACTAGCGTTTTCGTCCCAGTACTTC.

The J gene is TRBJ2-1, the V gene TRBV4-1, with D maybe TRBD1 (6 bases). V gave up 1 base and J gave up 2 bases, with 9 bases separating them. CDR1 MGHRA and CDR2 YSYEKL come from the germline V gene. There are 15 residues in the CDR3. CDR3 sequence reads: CASSQAGTPYNEQFF. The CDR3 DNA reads TGCGCCAGCAGCCAAGCCGGGACACCCTACAATGAGCAGTTCTTC.

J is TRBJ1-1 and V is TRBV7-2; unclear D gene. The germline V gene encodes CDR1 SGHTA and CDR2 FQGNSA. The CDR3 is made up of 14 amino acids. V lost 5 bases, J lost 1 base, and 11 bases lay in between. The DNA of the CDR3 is TGTGCCAGCAGCCCGAGGGCCCCGAACACTGAAGCTTTCTTT. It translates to CASSPRAPNTEAFF.